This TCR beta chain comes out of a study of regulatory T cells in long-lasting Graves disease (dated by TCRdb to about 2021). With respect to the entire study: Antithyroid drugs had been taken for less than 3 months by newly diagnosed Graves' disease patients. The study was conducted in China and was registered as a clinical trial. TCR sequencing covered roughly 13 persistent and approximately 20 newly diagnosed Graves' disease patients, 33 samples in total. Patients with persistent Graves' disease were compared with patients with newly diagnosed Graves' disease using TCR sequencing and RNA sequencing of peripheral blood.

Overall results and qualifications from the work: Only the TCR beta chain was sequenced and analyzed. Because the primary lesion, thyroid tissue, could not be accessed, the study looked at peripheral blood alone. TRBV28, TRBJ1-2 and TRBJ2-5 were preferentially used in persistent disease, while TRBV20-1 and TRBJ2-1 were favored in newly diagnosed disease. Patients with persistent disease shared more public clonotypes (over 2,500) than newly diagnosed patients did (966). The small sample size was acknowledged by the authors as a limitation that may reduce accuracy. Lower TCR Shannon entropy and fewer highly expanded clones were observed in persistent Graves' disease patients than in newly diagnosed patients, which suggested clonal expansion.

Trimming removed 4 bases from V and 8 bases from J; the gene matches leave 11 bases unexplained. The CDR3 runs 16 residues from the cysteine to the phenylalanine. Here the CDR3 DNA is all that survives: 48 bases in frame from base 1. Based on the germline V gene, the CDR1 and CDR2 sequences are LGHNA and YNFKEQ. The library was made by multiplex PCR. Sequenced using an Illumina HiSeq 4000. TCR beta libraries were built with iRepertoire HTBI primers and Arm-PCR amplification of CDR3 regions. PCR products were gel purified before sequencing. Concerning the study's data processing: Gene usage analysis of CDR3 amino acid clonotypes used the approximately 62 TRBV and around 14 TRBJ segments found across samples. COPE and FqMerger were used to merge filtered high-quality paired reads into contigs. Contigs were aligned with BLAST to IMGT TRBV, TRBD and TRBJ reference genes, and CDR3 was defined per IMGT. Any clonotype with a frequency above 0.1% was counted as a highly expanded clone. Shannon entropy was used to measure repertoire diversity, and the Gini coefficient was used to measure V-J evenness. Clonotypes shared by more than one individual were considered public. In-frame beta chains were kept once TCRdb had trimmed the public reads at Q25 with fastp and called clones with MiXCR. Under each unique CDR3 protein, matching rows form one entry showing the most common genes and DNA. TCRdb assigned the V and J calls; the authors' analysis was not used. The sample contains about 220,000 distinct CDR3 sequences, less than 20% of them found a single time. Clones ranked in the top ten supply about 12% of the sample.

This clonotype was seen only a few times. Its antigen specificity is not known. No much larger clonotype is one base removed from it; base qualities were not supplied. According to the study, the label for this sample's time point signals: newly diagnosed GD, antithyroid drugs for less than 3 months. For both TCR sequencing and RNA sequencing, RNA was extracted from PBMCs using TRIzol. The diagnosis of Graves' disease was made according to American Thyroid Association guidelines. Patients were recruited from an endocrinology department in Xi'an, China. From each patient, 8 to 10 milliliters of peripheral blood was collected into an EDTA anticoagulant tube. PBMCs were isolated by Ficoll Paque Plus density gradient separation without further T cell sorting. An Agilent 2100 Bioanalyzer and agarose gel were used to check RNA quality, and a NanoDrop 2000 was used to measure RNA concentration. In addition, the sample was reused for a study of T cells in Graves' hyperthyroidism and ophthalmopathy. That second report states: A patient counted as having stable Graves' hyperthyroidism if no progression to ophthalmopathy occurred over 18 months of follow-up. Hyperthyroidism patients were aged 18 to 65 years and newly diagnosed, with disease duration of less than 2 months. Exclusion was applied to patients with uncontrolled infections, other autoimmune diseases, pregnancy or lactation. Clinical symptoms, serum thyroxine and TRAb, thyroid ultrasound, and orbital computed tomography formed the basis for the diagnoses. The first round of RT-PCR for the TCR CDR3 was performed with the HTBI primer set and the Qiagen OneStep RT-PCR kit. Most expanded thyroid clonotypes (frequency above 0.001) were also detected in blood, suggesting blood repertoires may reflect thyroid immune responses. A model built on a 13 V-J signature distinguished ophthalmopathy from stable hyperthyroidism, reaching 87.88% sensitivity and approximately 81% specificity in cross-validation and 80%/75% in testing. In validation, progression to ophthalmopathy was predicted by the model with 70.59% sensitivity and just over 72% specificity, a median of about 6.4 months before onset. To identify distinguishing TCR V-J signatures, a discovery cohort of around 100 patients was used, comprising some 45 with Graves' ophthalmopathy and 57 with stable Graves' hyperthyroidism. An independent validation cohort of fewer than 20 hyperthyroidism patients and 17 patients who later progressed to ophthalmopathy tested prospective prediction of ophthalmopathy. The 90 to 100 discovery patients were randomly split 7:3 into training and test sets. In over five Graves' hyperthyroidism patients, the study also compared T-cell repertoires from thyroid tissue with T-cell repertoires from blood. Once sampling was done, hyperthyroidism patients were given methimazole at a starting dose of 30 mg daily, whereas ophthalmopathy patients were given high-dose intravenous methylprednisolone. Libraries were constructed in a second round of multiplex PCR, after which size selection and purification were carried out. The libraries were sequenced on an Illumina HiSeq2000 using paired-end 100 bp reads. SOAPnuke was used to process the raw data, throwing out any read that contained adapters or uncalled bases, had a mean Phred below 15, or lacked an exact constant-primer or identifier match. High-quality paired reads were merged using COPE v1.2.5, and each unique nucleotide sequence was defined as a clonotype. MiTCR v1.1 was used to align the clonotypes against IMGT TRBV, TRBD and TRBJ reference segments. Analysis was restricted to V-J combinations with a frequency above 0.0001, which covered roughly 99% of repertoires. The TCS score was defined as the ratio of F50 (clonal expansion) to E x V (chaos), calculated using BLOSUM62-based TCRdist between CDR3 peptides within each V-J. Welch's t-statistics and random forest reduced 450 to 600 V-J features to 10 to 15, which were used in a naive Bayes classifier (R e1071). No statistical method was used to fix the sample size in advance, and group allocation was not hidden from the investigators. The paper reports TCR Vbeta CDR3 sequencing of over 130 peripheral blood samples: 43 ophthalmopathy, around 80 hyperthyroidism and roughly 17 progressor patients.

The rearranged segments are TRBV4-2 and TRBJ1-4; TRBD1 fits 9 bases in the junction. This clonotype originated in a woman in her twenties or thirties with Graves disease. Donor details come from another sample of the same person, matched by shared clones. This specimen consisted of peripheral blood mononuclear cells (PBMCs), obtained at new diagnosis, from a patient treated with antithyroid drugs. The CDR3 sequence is CASSPLPGQGGEKLFF. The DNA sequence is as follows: TGTGCCAGCAGCCCCCTCCCGGGACAGGGCGGGGAAAAACTGTTTTTT.